This record looks at one T cell receptor beta chain sequence and its context. This CDR3 region has 14 residues. V was pared by 0 bases and J by 5 bases, with 4 bases of the junction left unmatched. Germline V gene lookup returns CDR1 SGHRS and CDR2 YFSETQ. The sample originates from a study of blood T cell repertoires in COVID-19. Generated by immunoSEQ multiplex PCR, the TCRdb table keeps only in-frame clones and is missing some. The table shows roughly 50,000 clones, with around four fifths occurring only once. The sequence derives from a human donor in a cohort sampled during active COVID-19. Specimen: peripheral blood. This rearrangement joins TRBV5-1 to TRBJ2-7, with 8 bases that match TRBD1. Here the CDR3 reads CASSLDGQGNEQYF. CDR3 coding DNA: TGCGCCAGCAGCTTGGACGGACAGGGAAACGAGCAGTACTTC.